Described below is a single TCR beta chain sequence and its context. Although they were nominally healthy when sampled, donors likely had unrecorded immune exposures. CDR1 MNHNS and CDR2 SASEGT come from the germline V gene. Trimming at V came to 2 bases and at J to 5 bases, leaving 12 bases not matched to a gene. The CDR3 loop spans 16 amino acids. Primers for the PCR totalled 60 Vbeta and 13 Jbeta. This table comes from immunoSEQ multiplex PCR, and its TCRdb copy is limited to in-frame clones, with some not included. The sample has about 120,000 clones, over 65% seen once. The data were taken from a study of cytomegalovirus exposure and HLA in healthy donors. On the study more broadly: As an earlier analysis found, about 179 million T cells yielded over 95 million unique TCR beta sequences. Genetic ancestry analysis placed around 76% of the 398 donors that were genotyped in the Caucasian-associated cluster.

The receptor's source is a woman in her twenties or thirties in good health and CMV-seropositive. The chain combines TRBV6-1 with TRBJ2-7; 7 positions agree with TRBD2. The specimen was PBMCs. This CDR3 is CASSESRQGGFDEQYF. The CDR3 DNA reads TGTGCCAGCAGTGAATCTAGGCAGGGAGGGTTCGACGAGCAGTACTTC.